This TCR beta chain was captured by sequencing in a study of monozygotic twins with cystic fibrosis (dated by TCRdb to the early 2020s). Looking at the study overall: Barcoded libraries were prepared from three micrograms of fragmented DNA with roughly 15 PCR cycles. Made up mostly of children and adolescents, the cohort included ten female and six male twin pairs ranging in age from 2.0 to 36.4 years, with a median of about 9.5 years. To assess genetic influence on V and J gene usage, the study compared TCR beta repertoires within and across 16 monozygotic twin pairs with cystic fibrosis. Twins were ranked among 1,060 cohort participants for weight-for-height and FEVPerc (FEV1 disease centile) at the day of blood sampling. Data for three of the twin pairs had been reported earlier in a different context.

TCR beta CDR3 regions were amplified by multiplex PCR using the immunoSEQ immune profiling system, following the manufacturer's instructions. An Illumina NextSeq system was used to carry out the sequencing. As for the original processing: Sequence data were processed on the immunoSEQ Analyzer platform, and clonality was calculated as the square root of Simpson's index of productive rearrangements. V and J usage similarity was measured by Jensen-Shannon distance, and CDR3 generation probabilities were computed with OLGA. The immuneACCESS database (August 2020) and VDJdb (December 2020) were searched for shared CDR3 sequences. TCRdb re-hosts the immuneACCESS table, in-frame sequences only. Its copies lack some clones; in the studies checked, an unresolved V gene accounts for under half of them, and the cause for the rest is not known. V and J calls plus clone size are reproduced from that table; the DNA served to infer D and trimming. For this sample the table gives about 36,000 clones, of which under 95% were detected only once. Under 0.25% of the sample comes from the top ten.

Paper-wide results and their limitations: The greatest similarity to the co-twin was observed for V gene usage in 13 of 16 pairs and for J usage in 8 of 16 pairs, which suggested genetic constraints. Simpson clonality was generally low (median 0.0095), suggesting a naive-dominated repertoire, with higher clonality in the most severely affected patients. Only a small cohort was studied, and no association of shared CDR3 numbers with age, concordance or disease severity was found. Sharing of nucleotide-identical clonotypes was significantly greater within monozygotic CF twin pairs than between unrelated CF individuals (P = 0.000026, Mann-Whitney).

V loses 5 bases, J loses 0 bases, and the germline ends lie 6 bases apart. Its CDR3 holds 13 amino acids, cysteine through phenylalanine. Of the read, only the CDR3 DNA is kept; its 39 bases are in frame from base 1. The CDR1 and CDR2 encoded by the germline V gene are SGHDT and YYEEEE. The twin pairs came from the European Cystic Fibrosis Twin and Sibling Study Cohort, a cohort that recruited patients from 150 to 200 CF clinics across 14 European countries. Both zygosity and CFTR genotype were checked in-house, and zygosity was tested with multiplex PCR across nine short tandem repeat loci. Peripheral blood was taken from each twin, and clinical parameters were recorded on the day of blood sampling. Phenol/chloroform extraction was used to isolate genomic DNA from peripheral blood cells, and the DNA was then kept in TE buffer at 4 degrees C. As concerns this clone: The target of this receptor is not known. Per-base quality was not reported, and no clone a single base away is much larger than it.

Material: blood. The V gene is TRBV5-6 and the J gene is TRBJ1-3, with the D gene too uncertain to name. The sequence came from a boy between 2 and 10 years old with cystic fibrosis. The CDR3 region: CASSRTSGNTIYF. The DNA sequence is TGTGCCAGCAGTAGAACCTCTGGAAACACCATATATTTT.